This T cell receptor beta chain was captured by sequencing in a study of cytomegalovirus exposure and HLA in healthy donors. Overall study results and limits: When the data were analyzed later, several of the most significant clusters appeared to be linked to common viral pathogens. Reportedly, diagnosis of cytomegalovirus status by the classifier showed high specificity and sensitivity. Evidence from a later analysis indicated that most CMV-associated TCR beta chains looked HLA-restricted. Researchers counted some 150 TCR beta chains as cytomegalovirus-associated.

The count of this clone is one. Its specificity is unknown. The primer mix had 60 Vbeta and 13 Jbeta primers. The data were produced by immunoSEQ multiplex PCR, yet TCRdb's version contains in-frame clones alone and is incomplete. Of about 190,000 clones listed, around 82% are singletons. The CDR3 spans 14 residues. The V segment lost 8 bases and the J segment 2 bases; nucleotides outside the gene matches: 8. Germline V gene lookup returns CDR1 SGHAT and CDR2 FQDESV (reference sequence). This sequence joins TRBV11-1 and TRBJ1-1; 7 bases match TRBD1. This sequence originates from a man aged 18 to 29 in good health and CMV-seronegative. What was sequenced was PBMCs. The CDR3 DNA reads TGTGCCAGCGGGCTGGGACAGCTAAACACTGAAGCTTTCTTT. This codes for CASGLGQLNTEAFF. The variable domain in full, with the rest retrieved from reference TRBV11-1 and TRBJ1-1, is EAEVAQSPRYKITEKSQAVAFWCDPISGHATLYWYRQILGQGPELLVQFQDESVVDDSQLPKDRFSAERLKGVDSTLKIQPAELGDSAMYLCASGLGQLNTEAFFGQGTRLTVV.